This T cell receptor beta chain is from a study of blood T cell repertoires in COVID-19. About the research overall: Samples of COVID-19 (acute and convalescent) were obtained from the United States, Italy and Spain. Nucleic acid was either cDNA or gDNA, and it came from T cells, B-cell-depleted T cells, or PBMCs.

Libraries were prepared by immunoSEQ multiplex PCR; TCRdb keeps only in-frame clonotypes and omits some of them. In the table there are about 530,000 clones, approximately 91% of which are singletons. The junction had 16 bases not matched to a gene; V was cut back by 4 bases and J by 10 bases. CDR1 is KGHDR and CDR2 is SFDVKD in the germline V gene. The CDR3 is 18 residues long. Sequences were obtained from peripheral blood. This chain joins TRBV24-1 and TRBJ1-6; 9 positions agree with TRBD1. The TCR sequence derives from a woman aged 45-65 years with COVID-19, enrolled during active disease. CDR3: CATSETRDREEGDSPLHF. Here the CDR3 DNA reads TGTGCCACCAGTGAAACCCGGGACAGGGAAGAAGGGGACTCACCCCTCCACTTT.